This T cell receptor beta chain was found in a study of regulatory T cells in long-lasting Graves disease. The time point is: newly diagnosed GD, antithyroid drugs for less than 3 months. The TCR library was prepared using RNA isolated from PBMCs. The patients were drawn from one endocrinology department in Xi'an, China. At least ten counts were recorded for this clonotype. Arm-PCR of CDR3 regions and iRepertoire HTBI primers were the basis on which TCR beta libraries were built. MiXCR was run by TCRdb on the multiplex PCR reads, yielding one entry per CDR3 protein. This table holds about 500,000 distinct CDR3 sequences, around 16% found once. Between the trimmed V and J ends, which lost 2 bases and 1 base, there was a span of 12 bases. Germline V gene sequence: CDR1 KGHDR, CDR2 SFDVKD. The CDR3 extends over 16 amino acids. The same sample was also studied in work on T cells in Graves' hyperthyroidism and ophthalmopathy.

Sequenced material: peripheral blood mononuclear cells (PBMCs), taken at new diagnosis, from a patient treated with antithyroid drugs. The chain uses TRBV24-1 and TRBJ2-3; TRBD2 might be the D (5 bases). This sequence was found in a man between 35 and 55 years old with Graves disease. The CDR3: CATSDSLRDGTDTQYF. DNA of the CDR3: TGTGCCACCAGTGATTCTCTTCGGGATGGCACAGATACGCAGTATTTT.